This paragraph reports one TCR beta chain. This clone's antigen is unknown. Nothing much larger sits one base from this clone, and base qualities are not available. The cohort was made up of 666 healthy bone marrow donors. At the time of sampling, every cohort member was nominally healthy, though immune exposures that went unrecorded were likely present. The donor tested CMV seronegative, placing the donor among the 350 or so seronegative members of the cohort. A peripheral blood sample was collected from each donor, and TCR beta sequencing was performed on peripheral blood mononuclear cells. Genomic DNA extraction from the blood cell samples was performed with the Qiagen DNeasy Blood Extraction Kit. Preparation of the library involved the immunoSEQ multiplex PCR assay. A mixture of 60 forward primers for TCR Vbeta segments and 13 reverse primers for TCR Jbeta segments was used in the multiplex PCR. The CDR3 region of rearranged TCR beta genes was amplified from genomic DNA with a multiplex PCR assay. On the Illumina HiSeq System, the amplified TCR beta libraries were sequenced as 87-base-pair reads. The paper's data handling went like this. In a later analysis, around 80 million unique TCR beta chains were counted across the approximately 640 repertoires, and around 10 million of these chains were shared by at least two donors. To remove PCR and sequencing errors, raw reads were error-corrected and collapsed into unique sequences using a nearest-neighbor algorithm that merged closely related sequences. To assign V, D and J gene segments, CDR3 sequences were aligned to IMGT reference sequences. For a sequence to be retained, a match of at least six nucleotides to both a V gene segment and a J gene segment was required. A rearrangement was called productive if the CDR3 had no stop codons and remained in frame with V and J, and every other rearrangement was called non-productive. Following IMGT convention, CDR3 was defined as the stretch from the second conserved V-encoded cysteine to the conserved J-encoded phenylalanine. The earlier analysis of about 640 of the donors excluded any sequence lacking an unambiguous match to a single V gene segment. In an earlier analysis of 587 of the donors, V segments were called functional above 56.7% productive rearrangements and were called segregating when the between-donor standard deviation exceeded 5%. A statistical classification framework was built for diagnosing cytomegalovirus status from the catalog of TCR beta chain sequences. A later analysis assigned V and J genes by comparing TCR nucleotide sequences with IMGT/GENE-DB human TR gene sequences. A later analysis assigned CDR3 sequences and most-parsimonious VDJ recombination scenarios with the TCRdist pipeline. In a later analysis, each TCR beta chain was defined by its CDR3 amino acid sequence together with its V-gene family, and reads without a unique V-gene family were excluded. To address suspected cross-contamination and a sequencing artifact, a later analysis removed a few hundred highly shared, low-generation-probability nucleotide sequences. In a later analysis, a clonal expansion index for each public chain was calculated from normalized within-repertoire ranks of inferred template counts. Generation probabilities in a later analysis came from a VDJ recombination model fitted to out-of-frame rearrangements, and those results were checked against IGoR. A later analysis scored TCR-TCR, TCR-HLA and TCR-CMV co-occurrence with hypergeometric tests, applying a repertoire-size bias correction to TCR pairs. In a later analysis, false discovery rates were estimated by permuting HLA or CMV assignments 20 times. A later analysis grouped co-occurring TCRs with DBSCAN, adding TCRdist sequence similarity when clustering within HLA-allele-positive subsets. Co-occurrence clustering excluded repertoires with fewer than 30,000 or more than 120,000 public chains, plus five with anomalous nucleotide sharing. TCRdb retrieved this table from immuneACCESS and kept in-frame rearrangements only. Not all clones are present; in checked studies, unresolved V genes account for under half, and no reason is known for the remainder. V and J calls and clone size are those listed in that table; D and trimming were worked out from the DNA. The sample includes more than 110,000 clones, with roughly 77% observed a single time. The ten largest clones represent approximately 1.6% of the sample.

This specimen belongs to a study of cytomegalovirus exposure and HLA in healthy donors (dated by TCRdb to 2016 to 2017). For the study in its entirety: An earlier analysis of 587 of the donors reported roughly 300 Gb of sequence data and around 110 million unique TCR beta sequences obtained from 150 million to 200 million T cells. Typing coverage varied by locus: about 620-640 donors for A, B, C, DRB1 and DQB1; roughly 510 for DQA1; around 570 for DPA1; roughly 450 for DPB1. To predict cytomegalovirus infection status, the study combined high-throughput TCR immunosequencing, statistical association of individual TCRs with disease status, and machine learning. Because of strong linkage in the cohort, roughly five DR-DQ haplotypes were treated as single units for association and clustering. A later analysis re-analyzed previously published TCR beta repertoires from 550 to 700 donors and added high-resolution HLA genotyping to study TCR occurrence patterns. To decide whether each TCR beta V gene segment behaved as functional or pseudogenic, an earlier analysis of 587 of the donors relied on high-throughput TCR beta sequencing. The aim of the study was to test whether cataloging public T cell receptors could identify signatures of past pathogen exposure. Rather than using new phenotypic data, the later analysis identified candidate immune exposures from TCR beta sequences and from how often those sequences occurred across donors. Donor age, sex, ethnicity and CMV serostatus were compiled together with the repertoire data. A separate validation cohort of some 130 different subjects was used in addition to the 666-subject first cohort. Every discovery cohort repertoire had been produced on one sequencing platform. Approximately 310 gigabases of sequencing data and approximately 92 million unique TCR sequences made up an early release that covered several hundred HLA-typed donors. The study profiled the T cell repertoires of hundreds of subjects by immunosequencing and related them to cytomegalovirus serostatus. Across 300 to 500 genotyped donors of the cohort, an average of 235,054 unique TCR beta nucleotide sequences per donor were sequenced, and 15% to 20% of those sequences were non-productive. Genome-wide SNP genotypes for about 55% of the roughly 670 donors were used in a later genetic analysis, which treated that subset as a discovery cohort. The genetic ancestry cluster associated with self-reported Caucasian donors included over 65% of the roughly 380 genotyped donors. Class I and class II HLA loci were covered by the typing at four-digit resolution.

Relative to germline, V is 4 bases shorter and J is 7 bases shorter, with 10 bases between their ends. The CDR3 goes from the cysteine to the phenylalanine over 12 residues. Left in the record is the CDR3 DNA by itself, 36 bases read in frame from the first base. CDR1 SNHLY and CDR2 FYNNEI are derived from the germline V gene. The paper's findings and limits, for the study overall: A further reported finding was that TCR beta sequences accurately predicted the HLA-A and HLA-B alleles for most subjects in the first cohort. Across donors, most TCR sequences were observed very rarely, whereas some public TCRs were present in many individuals. In vitro tests confirmed that a few of the cytomegalovirus-associated TCR beta chains recognize cytomegalovirus antigens. In an earlier analysis of more than 450 of the donors, most TCR beta V segments were observed in productive rearrangements about 90% or about 30% of the time, broadly matching IMGT annotations. According to a later genetic analysis, donors in an Asian-associated ancestry cluster had fewer N-insertions in productive TCRs than the roughly 660-donor mean. A later genetic analysis associated a missense DCLRE1C variant with V-gene and J-gene trimming of TCR beta chains, and an independent cohort replicated the association. Linkage disequilibrium might explain the correlated functional status among segregating V segments, but an unknown experimental factor could not be ruled out. Cytomegalovirus status was reported to be diagnosed by the classifier with high specificity and sensitivity in both the original and validation cohorts. In a later analysis, HLA-associated TCR beta chains showed more clonal expansion and lower generation probabilities than non-associated chains that were equally common. The authors suggested that the approach could potentially be generalized to other disease states and immunological phenotypes. Sequencing depth was assumed to be roughly uniform across donors in the presence/absence analyses, though that assumption may not hold. In a later analysis, most CMV-associated TCR beta chains were found to appear HLA-restricted, with HLA associations seemingly driven largely by CMV exposure. A total of roughly 160 TCR beta chains were listed by the study as associated with cytomegalovirus. A later analysis reported that several top co-occurrence clusters appeared linked to parvovirus B19, influenza, CMV and Epstein-Barr virus. Because HLA typing was unavailable for some donors at each locus, only the typed subset was used in association tests. According to a later analysis, TCR association rates differed among HLA loci, with DRB1 alleles showing the most associated TCRs and HLA-C alleles showing the fewest. Some IMGT-functional V segments, including TRBV6-2 and TRBV6-3, could not be told apart with the 87-base-pair reads, so those segments were excluded. For the cohort, immune exposure information was limited to CMV serostatus. Strong co-occurrence of HLA alleles, especially DR and DQ, made assigning TCR associations to individual alleles difficult. Only TCR beta chains were sequenced in this cohort, and the absence of alpha or paired-chain data limited detectable features. A later analysis associated 15,000 or so TCR beta sequences with specific HLA alleles at a false discovery rate of 0.05. Because counts were too low, 15 or so rarely observed V segments, including chromosome 9 orphons, were excluded from the earlier analysis of several hundred of the donors. A cluster of highly shared sequence variants was judged likely to be a technical artifact of the sequencing pipeline.

The sequence joins TRBV2 to TRBJ1-1; 5 matching bases give a weak D call of TRBD1. The clonotype originates from a woman aged 30 to 39 in good health and CMV-seronegative. Sequencing input: PBMCs. The CDR3 is CASSGQYSEAFF. The nucleotide sequence reads TGTGCCAGCAGTGGACAGTACAGTGAAGCTTTCTTT. Beyond the CDR3, the reference TRBV2 and TRBJ1-1 genes provide the residues; the full variable domain reads: EPEVTQTPSHQVTQMGQEVILRCVPISNHLYFYWYRQILGQKVEFLVSFYNNEISEKSEIFDDQFSVERPDGSNFTLKIRSTKLEDSAMYFCASSGQYSEAFFGQGTRLTVV.